The rows below give T cell receptor beta chains drawn from one sample of a study of identical twins. TCRdb independently ran MiXCR on the 5' RACE reads; one entry per CDR3 protein. The sample lists 1.5 million to 2 million distinct CDR3 sequences; roughly a third were seen once. The sequencing sample was made of cord blood. These receptors were obtained from a newborn girl in good health. CDR3s include the opening cysteine and the closing phenylalanine or tryptophan. The order of the fields is CDR3 length, D gene, clone size, J gene, V gene, CDR3 protein, CDR3 DNA. The D gene is left open where the match is weak. Clone size is not always given. Where it is, it says once, few, many or a class for expanded clones.

>15|.|.|TRBJ1-5|TRBV4-1
CASSQADRSDQPQHF
TGCGCCAGCAGCCAAGCAGACAGGTCAGATCAGCCCCAGCATTTT
>16|.|.|TRBJ2-7|TRBV11-2
CASSLGSRALSYEQYF
TGTGCCAGCAGCTTAGGGTCGCGGGCCCTCTCCTACGAGCAGTACTTC
>13|.|few|TRBJ1-4|TRBV20-1
CSARAGGNEKLFF
TGCAGTGCTAGAGCGGGAGGGAATGAAAAACTGTTTTTT
>14|.|few|TRBJ2-1|TRBV6-1
CASSDDRSYNEQFF
TGTGCCAGCAGTGATGACAGGTCCTACAATGAGCAGTTCTTC
>14|.|.|TRBJ1-6|TRBV11-2
CASSRIPRYSPLHF
TGTGCCAGCAGCCGAATACCCCGTTATTCACCCCTCCACTTT
>12|.|.|TRBJ2-1|TRBV11-2
CASSLVVSEQFF
TGTGCCAGCAGCTTAGTTGTGTCTGAGCAGTTCTTC
>14|.|.|TRBJ1-2|TRBV7-9
CASSLDGGRHGYTF
TGTGCCAGCAGCTTAGATGGTGGGCGGCATGGCTACACCTTC
>17|TRBD2|.|TRBJ2-7|TRBV5-1
CASSPASLTSANYEQYF
TGCGCCAGCAGCCCAGCCTCTTTGACTAGCGCCAACTACGAGCAGTACTTC
>13|.|few|TRBJ1-5|TRBV20-1
CSAKRGGNQPQHF
TGCAGTGCTAAGAGGGGAGGGAATCAGCCCCAGCATTTT
>12|.|.|TRBJ2-5|TRBV20-1
CSARTDFETQYF
TGCAGTGCTAGGACGGATTTCGAGACCCAGTACTTC
>15|TRBD2|few|TRBJ2-5|TRBV20-1
CSAPTSGGAGETQYF
TGCAGTGCTCCTACTAGCGGGGGGGCAGGAGAGACCCAGTACTTC
>14|TRBD1|once|TRBJ1-1|TRBV5-1
CASSFIAGGTEAFF
TGCGCCAGCAGCTTCATTGCAGGGGGGACTGAAGCTTTCTTT
>17|.|few|TRBJ1-1|TRBV6-5
CASSYSRRAWMNTEAFF
TGTGCCAGCAGTTACTCGAGGCGGGCGTGGATGAACACTGAAGCTTTCTTT
>16|.|.|TRBJ1-1|TRBV2
CASSEKVSTGNTEAFF
TGTGCCAGCAGTGAAAAAGTCAGTACGGGTAACACTGAAGCTTTCTTT
>16|TRBD2|.|TRBJ2-7|TRBV7-2
CASSFLTSGDFNEQYF
TGTGCCAGCAGCTTCCTAACCAGCGGGGATTTCAATGAGCAGTACTTC
>16|.|.|TRBJ1-2|TRBV6-5
CASSYRVGGRGDGYTF
TGTGCCAGCAGTTACCGAGTGGGGGGGCGAGGAGATGGCTACACCTTC
>14|.|few|TRBJ2-7|TRBV27
CASSFTSPPYEQYF
TGTGCCAGCAGTTTTACTTCCCCTCCCTACGAGCAGTACTTC
>13|.|.|TRBJ2-5|TRBV29-1
CSVRTHGKETQYF
TGCAGCGTCAGGACTCACGGTAAAGAGACCCAGTACTTC
>16|.|few|TRBJ2-2|TRBV28
CASSFAVQANTGELFF
TGTGCCAGCAGTTTTGCGGTACAGGCGAACACCGGGGAGCTGTTTTTT
>16|.|.|TRBJ1-2|TRBV21-1
CASSKEGQAEGYGYTF
TGTGCCAGCAGCAAGGAAGGACAGGCCGAAGGCTATGGCTACACCTTC
>14|.|few|TRBJ1-1|TRBV6-5
CASSYSGGSTEAFF
TGTGCCAGCAGTTACTCGGGGGGCTCCACTGAAGCTTTCTTT
>19|.|few|TRBJ2-1|TRBV7-8
CASSLEGGWAGVSYNEQFF
TGTGCCAGCAGCTTAGAAGGGGGTTGGGCAGGGGTCTCCTACAATGAGCAGTTCTTC
>15|.|few|TRBJ2-1|TRBV12-3/TRBV12-4
CASSWGDSSYNEQFF
TGTGCCAGCAGCTGGGGGGACAGTTCCTACAATGAGCAGTTCTTC